The 3 T cell receptor beta chains below all came from one sample that was sequenced in a study of blood T cell repertoires in COVID-19. The method was immunoSEQ multiplex PCR; TCRdb's version includes in-frame clones alone and lacks a portion of them. The table has 17,000 or so clones, roughly nine tenths seen once. Specimen: peripheral blood. These receptors were obtained from a man aged 50-59 years with active COVID-19.

V usage is TRBV25-1 and J usage is TRBJ2-7; 8 bases align to TRBD1. V trimming: 4 bases; J trimming: 7 bases; junction bases outside the gene matches: 3. CDR3 length: 12 residues. CDR1 and CDR2 (germline): MGHDK, SYGVNS. DNA for the CDR3: TGTGCCAGCAGTGGGACAGGGAGGGAGCAGTACTTC. Its translation: CASSGTGREQYF.

This clone was seen a single time. Here the CDR3 DNA reads TGCGCCAGCAGCTTGGAGGCCCGGAGCACCTACAATGAGCAGTTCTTC. Its protein product is CASSLEARSTYNEQFF. V usage is TRBV5-1 and J usage is TRBJ2-1; no firm D call. The CDR3 has 16 residues. Trimming removed 0 bases from V and 2 bases from J, with 12 bases in between. The germline CDR1 and CDR2 sequences are SGHRS and YFSETQ.

V and J are TRBV11-2 and TRBJ2-3, with 9 positions matching TRBD2. Germline CDR1 reads SGHAT; CDR2 reads FQNNGV. The CDR3 covers 17 residues. V was pared by 5 bases and J by 1 base, with 10 bases of the junction left unmatched. The CDR3 DNA follows: TGTGCCAGCAGCGTAAACGTAGCGGGAGTTCGCACAGATACGCAGTATTTT. Amino acid sequence: CASSVNVAGVRTDTQYF.